These T cell receptor beta chains were read from a single sample in a study of shared clonotypes between healthy human individuals. TCRdb's table, derived via immunoSEQ multiplex PCR, lists solely in-frame clones and lacks some. The sample lists some 680,000 clones; 73% were seen once. The source material was memory CD4+ T cells sorted from blood. These receptors came from a woman aged 30 to 39 in good health. Each CDR3 is given with its conserved first and last residue. Fields, in order: D gene, CDR3 length, clone size, V gene, J gene, CDR3 DNA, CDR3 protein. A D gene is named only where the DNA matches it firmly. A row's size may be missing; if present it is once, few, many or a size class.

>.|16|many|TRBV29-1|TRBJ2-5
TGCAGCGTTGAAGTCGGGACGAGGGCTGTGGGAGAGACCCAGTACTTC
CSVEVGTRAVGETQYF
>TRBD2|16|many|TRBV7-2|TRBJ2-5
TGTGCCAGCAGCTCCCCCGGGACTAGCGGGATAAAGACCCAGTACTTC
CASSSPGTSGIKTQYF
>.|13|few|TRBV29-1|TRBJ1-1
TGCAGCGTTGTGAGGACGGTAAACACTGAAGCTTTCTTT
CSVVRTVNTEAFF
>.|15|many|TRBV5-1|TRBJ1-5
TGCGCCAGCAGCTTGGGGACAGTTAGCAATCAGCCCCAGCATTTT
CASSLGTVSNQPQHF
>TRBD1|14|.|TRBV7-1|TRBJ1-5
TGTGCCAGCAGCCCCCAGGGGGCCAGTCAGCCCCAGCATTTT
CASSPQGASQPQHF
>TRBD1|15|.|TRBV27|TRBJ2-7
TGTGCCAGCAGTCCCCCGGGACAGGGTCTCTACGAGCAGTACTTC
CASSPPGQGLYEQYF
>TRBD2|15|many|TRBV5-1|TRBJ2-5
TGCGCCAGCAGCAGCGGAATGCGGGAGGGGGGGCCCCAGTACTTC
CASSSGMREGGPQYF
>.|16|.|TRBV6-5|TRBJ1-5
TGTGCCAGCAGTTACGGCAGACAGTATAGCAATCAGCCCCAGCATTTT
CASSYGRQYSNQPQHF
>.|15|few|TRBV9|TRBJ1-3
TGTGCCAGCAGCGACCGAGGAGTCTCTGGAAACACCATATATTTT
CASSDRGVSGNTIYF
>.|15|.|TRBV6-5|TRBJ2-5
TGTGCCAGCAGTTACGCTTGGGCGGGCCGGGAGACCCAGTACTTC
CASSYAWAGRETQYF
>.|14|few|TRBV19|TRBJ1-1
TGTGCCAGTACCCGGACGGCGGTGAACACTGAAGCTTTCTTT
CASTRTAVNTEAFF
>.|13|.|TRBV7-8|TRBJ1-1
TGTGCCAGCAGCTTAGGGGACAAACGTGAAGCTTTCTTT
CASSLGDKREAFF
>TRBD1|13|.|TRBV30|TRBJ1-2
TGTGCCTGGAGCACAGGGGCTAACTATGGCTACACCTTC
CAWSTGANYGYTF
>TRBD2|20|once|TRBV28|TRBJ2-7
TGTGCCAGCAGTTCACTAACGCGGGGAGTATCTAGCGGGAGTAGGTACGAGCAGTACTTC
CASSSLTRGVSSGSRYEQYF
>TRBD2|14|.|TRBV4-2|TRBJ2-3
TGTGCCAGCAGACAAACGGGAGGGGCAGATACGCAGTATTTT
CASRQTGGADTQYF
>TRBD2|16|.|TRBV5-1|TRBJ2-1
TGCGCCAGCAGCTTGGCTAGCGGGAGCTCCTACAATGAGCAGTTCTTC
CASSLASGSSYNEQFF
>.|15|.|TRBV29-1|TRBJ2-2
TGCAGCGTAGCAGGGACTCGACAAAACACCGGGGAGCTGTTTTTT
CSVAGTRQNTGELFF
>TRBD2|17|.|TRBV7-6|TRBJ2-3
TGTGCCAGCAGCTTAGTTGGAGGTAGCGGGAGCACAGATACGCAGTATTTT
CASSLVGGSGSTDTQYF
>.|16|.|TRBV4-2|TRBJ1-2
TGTGCCAGCAGCCAAGATGGCGGGGGGAGTAACTATGGCTACACCTTC
CASSQDGGGSNYGYTF
>TRBD1|15|.|TRBV19|TRBJ2-7
TGTGCCAGTAGTGACGGACAGGGGGCCCGCTACGAGCAGTACTTC
CASSDGQGARYEQYF
>TRBD1|15|.|TRBV6-5|TRBJ1-2
TGTGCCGCGGGACAGGGGGCCCCTCGGATCTATGGCTACACCTTC
CAAGQGAPRIYGYTF
>.|15|.|TRBV4-1|TRBJ2-5
TGCGCCAGCAGCCAAGCCAGGGCGGGCGGCGAGACCCAGTACTTC
CASSQARAGGETQYF
>TRBD1|15|few|TRBV6-5|TRBJ1-4
TGTGCCAGCAGTTACGTCGACAGGGGGCTTAAAAAACTGTTTTTT
CASSYVDRGLKKLFF
>.|15|.|TRBV29-1|TRBJ1-5
TGCACCCAAGTCCGGCGCAGACGTATCAATCAGCCCCAGCATTTT
CTQVRRRRINQPQHF
>.|14|.|TRBV6-1|TRBJ2-2
TGTGCCAGCAGTGAAACAGGTTTCACCGGGGAGCTGTTTTTT
CASSETGFTGELFF
>.|16|.|TRBV28|TRBJ2-6
TGTGCCAGCAGTTTAGTAGGAGGCGCTGGGGCCAACGTCCTGACTTTC
CASSLVGGAGANVLTF
>.|13|once|TRBV15|TRBJ1-1
TGTGCCACCAGCAGAGCAGCGGACACTGAAGCTTTCTTT
CATSRAADTEAFF
>TRBD1|16|.|TRBV5-1|TRBJ2-2
TGCGCCAGCAGCTTGGCCGGGACAGGGGGTTCCGGGGAGCTGTTTTTT
CASSLAGTGGSGELFF
>.|16|.|TRBV19|TRBJ2-7
TGTGCCAGTAGTATGGGGGTGGGACTTAGCTCCTACGAGCAGTACTTC
CASSMGVGLSSYEQYF
>.|14|.|TRBV7-3|TRBJ1-2
TGTGCCAGCAACGATTGGGGACGGAGCTATGGCTACACCTTC
CASNDWGRSYGYTF
>TRBD2|19|once|TRBV5-1|TRBJ2-2
TGCGCCAGCAGTCTGCTGACTAGCGGGAGGGCCAGGAACACCGGGGAGCTGTTTTTT
CASSLLTSGRARNTGELFF
>.|13|few|TRBV6-1|TRBJ2-6
TGTGCCACCCGGTGGGCTGGGGCCAACGTCCTGACTTTC
CATRWAGANVLTF
>TRBD1|15|.|TRBV28|TRBJ1-1
TGTGCCAGCACCGGTGAGGAGACAGGGGGGGCTGAAGCTTTCTTT
CASTGEETGGAEAFF
>.|15|.|TRBV19|TRBJ1-5
TGTGCCAGTAGCCCCCCAGTTCATAGCAATCAGCCCCAGCATTTT
CASSPPVHSNQPQHF
>TRBD1|15|.|TRBV6-1|TRBJ2-7
TGTGCCAGCAGTGGCCGGCCCGGGACAGCGGACGAGCAGTACTTC
CASSGRPGTADEQYF
>TRBD2|15|.|TRBV2|TRBJ2-5
TGTGCCAGCAGTCCGAACCTAGCGGGCCAAGAGACCCAGTACTTC
CASSPNLAGQETQYF
>.|15|.|TRBV7-9|TRBJ2-3
TGTGCCAGCAGCCCGATAGCGGCTAGCACAGATACGCAGTATTTT
CASSPIAASTDTQYF
>TRBD2|19|.|TRBV7-2|TRBJ2-3
TGTGCCAGCAGCTTAGCGGGTAGCGGGAGGGCCGGAGTAGGAGATACGCAGTATTTT
CASSLAGSGRAGVGDTQYF
>TRBD1|14|.|TRBV7-2|TRBJ1-2
TGTGCCAGCAGCCTCGGACAGGTTAACTATGGCTACACCTTC
CASSLGQVNYGYTF
>TRBD2|15|.|TRBV5-1|TRBJ2-1
TGCGCCAGCAGCCCCGATAGCGGGTCCTACAATGAGCAGTTCTTC
CASSPDSGSYNEQFF
>TRBD2|21|once|TRBV2|TRBJ2-2
TGTGCCAGCAGTGACCCCCCCGGGACTAGCGGGAGGGGGACGAACACCGGGGAGCTGTTTTTT
CASSDPPGTSGRGTNTGELFF
>TRBD2|15|.|TRBV6-6|TRBJ2-7
TGTGCCAGCAGTTCCACGAGCGGGAGGGAATACGAGCAGTACTTC
CASSSTSGREYEQYF
>TRBD2|16|.|TRBV11-3|TRBJ2-1
TGTGCCAGCAGCTTAGAGAGCGGGAGGTCCTACAATGAGCAGTTCTTC
CASSLESGRSYNEQFF
>.|14|.|TRBV10-1|TRBJ2-7
TGCGCCAGCAGTGAGAACGCAGGCACCTACGAGCAGTACTTC
CASSENAGTYEQYF
>TRBD1|14|.|TRBV19|TRBJ1-2
TGTGCCAGTAATAGACAGGGGGCGGACTATGGCTACACCTTC
CASNRQGADYGYTF
>TRBD1|14|many|TRBV6-5|TRBJ1-5
TGTGCCAGCAGTATGACAGGGGGCAATCAGCCCCAGCATTTT
CASSMTGGNQPQHF
>.|16|.|TRBV7-3|TRBJ2-3
TGTGCCAGCAGCTTAACGTCTTCGGTCAGCACAGATACGCAGTATTTT
CASSLTSSVSTDTQYF